Sequencing of this T cell receptor (beta chain) was carried out in a study of cytomegalovirus exposure and HLA in healthy donors. Background on the study: A prior study identified 117 million unique TCR beta sequences from 200 million or so T cells.

PCR primers comprised 60 Vbeta and 13 Jbeta primers. Assay used: immunoSEQ multiplex PCR; TCRdb lists only in-frame clones, some missing. The sample has more than 140,000 clones; about three quarters are singletons. This clone appeared a single time. Its antigen remains unidentified. Study-level results: Presence/absence analyses supposed approximately even sequencing depth among donors. About 87% or about 30% of the time was how often most TCR beta V segments were productive, according to an earlier analysis. Prediction of most subjects' HLA-A and HLA-B alleles by TCR beta sequences was reportedly accurate.

Germline CDR1 is SNHLY and CDR2 is FYNNEI. V dropped 6 bases and J dropped 1 base, with 8 bases sitting between them. The CDR3 contains 13 residues. This sequence joins TRBV2 and TRBJ2-3; a possible D gene is TRBD2 (5 bases). Sequences were obtained from PBMCs. This TCR came from a female donor in good health and CMV-seronegative. CDR3 amino acids: CASSDGGTDTQYF. The CDR3 nucleotides read TGTGCCAGCAGCGACGGGGGCACAGATACGCAGTATTTT. The variable domain in full, completed from reference TRBV2 and TRBJ2-3, reads EPEVTQTPSHQVTQMGQEVILRCVPISNHLYFYWYRQILGQKVEFLVSFYNNEISEKSEIFDDQFSVERPDGSNFTLKIRSTKLEDSAMYFCASSDGGTDTQYFGPGTRLTVL.